Detailed here is one T cell receptor beta chain. The sample originates from a study of CXCR3-negative and CXCR3-positive naive CD8 T cells. Via 5' RACE with UMI labels, TRB cDNA libraries were prepared. TCRdb re-analyzed the 5' RACE reads; it lists each CDR3 protein once, without DNA. The sample table includes some 130,000 distinct CDR3 sequences. Germline V gene sequence: CDR1 PRHDT, CDR2 FYEKMQ (reference sequence). The CDR3 loop spans 13 amino acids. This sequence was found in a human donor in good health. Some clones in this sample may be carry-over from other donors' samples. This chain uses TRBV13 with TRBJ2-3; with no DNA, the TCRdb D assignment of TRBD1 cannot be verified. The sequencing sample was made of naive CXCR3- CD8+ T cells from blood. As to subset: CD45RO-CCR7+CD27+CD95- naive CD8+ T cells lacking CXCR3 (TNR3-). The CDR3 is CASSNRGTDTQYF. The full variable domain, its missing parts supplied by reference TRBV13 and TRBJ2-3, is AAGVIQSPRHLIKEKRETATLKCYPIPRHDTVYWYQQGPGQDPQFLISFYEKMQSDKGSIPDRFSAQQFSDYHSELNMSSLELGDSALYFCASSNRGTDTQYFGPGTRLTVL.